This paragraph covers one TCR beta chain sequence. There is no known antigen for this receptor. No base qualities exist here, and no much larger clone lies one base off it. This entry is derived from a study of blood T cells in healthy people across ages (dated by TCRdb to the mid-2010s). For the wider study: In model experiments, roughly one uniquely barcoded TCR beta cDNA molecule per two T cells was captured by template switching. Donors of different ages were randomly distributed across sequencing lanes to avoid experimental bias. The study measured age-related changes in TCR beta repertoire diversity using deep sequencing normalized with unique cDNA molecular identifiers. The donors were split into four age groups: young (average about 15 years), middle-aged (nearly 40), aged (around 67) and long-lived (roughly 80). Using the same blood draw, the study looked at two additional independent replicas of 1 million unique cDNA reads for two donors, one aged 18 to 30 and the other aged 80 or older.

The receptor library was made with 5' RACE. This sample was sequenced with an Illumina HiSeq 2500. A second PCR of about 7 to 12 cycles was run with a J-beta primer mix and a sample-barcoded 5' primer. Each TCR beta cDNA molecule received a unique molecular identifier from a template-switch 5' adaptor carrying 12 random nucleotides. At least 2.5 million CDR3-containing paired-end reads were obtained from each sample. First-strand cDNA synthesis was performed from all RNA using the Mint cDNA synthesis kit, with priming by a TRBC-specific oligonucleotide. All cDNA was treated with uracil-DNA glycosylase and then went through a first 18-cycle PCR with the universal primers M1SS and BC2_uni_R. Under the source paper's analysis protocol: Normalization of each sample was performed by random selection of 1 million high-quality reads, each carrying a distinct molecular identifier. Instead of being binned into consensus sequences, reads with shared molecular identifiers were discarded. MiTCR, with a Q25 quality threshold and the strictest error-elimination algorithm, was used for CDR3 identification, clonotype clustering and error correction. A nonparametric unseen species model with Euler transformation was used to estimate a lower bound on total TCR beta diversity. Through fastp at Q25 and MiXCR, TCRdb rebuilt clones from the public reads, retaining in-frame beta chains. Entries that share a CDR3 protein sequence are merged under the most common genes and DNA. The V and J calls come from TCRdb's annotation, not from the publication. The sample profile shows roughly 1,500,000 distinct CDR3 sequences; around 35% of them were found once. The ten largest clones represent 10% to 12% of the sample.

The donors were a few dozen Caucasian individuals from Russia, aged roughly 6 to 100 years, who were systemically healthy. Roughly 11 milliliters of peripheral blood were drawn from each donor into EDTA-treated Vacutainer tubes. Ficoll-Paque density-gradient centrifugation was used to isolate PBMCs, with at least 6 million per sample. Total RNA, at least 6 micrograms per sample, was extracted from PBMCs with Trizol reagent. The percentages of naive CD45RAhigh/CD27high T cells were determined by flow cytometry on a PBMC aliquot from every donor. V and J are truncated by 4 bases and 3 bases respectively, leaving an intervening sequence of 14 bases. The cysteine opens and the phenylalanine closes a CDR3 of 14 amino acids. Solely the CDR3 DNA is kept, with 42 bases framed from the first base. CDR1 and CDR2 are drawn from the germline V gene: SGHRS, YFSETQ. Overall results and qualifications from the work: Compared with the aged group, the long-lived group had more naive CD4+ T cells, fewer expanded clones and increased TCR diversity, a pattern suggesting age selection. Estimates of total diversity from one million sequenced T cells were regarded as lower bounds and underestimates. Observed TCR beta diversity per million T cells fell roughly linearly with age, and a significant reduction was already apparent by age roughly 40. Because the CMV infection status of the donors was unknown, age-related changes in expanded clonotypes may potentially have been confounded. A strong correlation was found between observed TCR beta diversity and the percentage of naive T cells measured by flow cytometry. Since profiling was done on bulk unsorted PBMCs, naive and antigen-experienced compartments could not be conclusively compared.

Sequencing input: blood. This clonotype was obtained from a woman younger than 45 in good health. The chain is made from TRBV5-1 and TRBJ2-7; the D gene is unclear. The CDR3: CASSIQEPNYEQYF. The sequence in DNA is TGCGCCAGCAGCATCCAAGAACCAAACTACGAGCAGTACTTC.